The 10 T cell receptor beta chains below all came from one sample that was sequenced in a study of shared clonotypes between healthy human individuals. Sequencing used immunoSEQ multiplex PCR; TCRdb keeps in-frame clones, though not all of them. This table holds 500,000 or so clones, about 96% found once. The sample taken for sequencing was naive CD4+ T cells sorted from blood. Subset specified: CD45RA+ positively selected. All receptors come from a woman between 25 and 40 years old in good health.

The chain carries TRBV4-1 and TRBJ2-3; possible D gene TRBD2, 6 bases. CDR1 MGHRA and CDR2 YSYEKL come from the germline V gene. This CDR3 contains 17 residues. V was trimmed by 2 bases and J by 3 bases, leaving 18 bases between them. CDR3 coding DNA: TGCGCCAGCAGCCAAATCAATAGCGGAGGTCTTACAGATACGCAGTATTTT. Translation: CASSQINSGGLTDTQYF.

This chain uses TRBV18 with TRBJ1-1; D is unresolved. CDR1 is KGHSH and CDR2 is LQKENI in the germline V gene. V was clipped by 5 bases and J by 1 base, with 8 bases between them. The CDR3 loop spans 13 amino acids. The CDR3, as DNA: TGTGCCAGCTCAAGGGCGGGGAACACTGAAGCTTTCTTT. Residues: CASSRAGNTEAFF.

The rearrangement links TRBV4-1 to TRBJ2-3; TRBD1 or TRBD2 may be the D gene (5 bases each). V gave up 0 bases and J gave up 4 bases, with 17 bases separating them. CDR1 and CDR2 from the germline V gene are MGHRA and YSYEKL. CDR3 size: 17 residues. The DNA of the CDR3 is TGCGCCAGCAGCCAAGATCTTGGGGGAGTGGTCGCAGATACGCAGTATTTT. It specifies CASSQDLGGVVADTQYF.

This chain connects TRBV19 to TRBJ1-2; maybe TRBD1 (6 bases). The CDR3 spans 15 residues. Trimming stripped 2 bases from V and 7 bases from J, with 17 bases between. The germline CDR1 and CDR2 sequences are LNHDA and SQIVND (reference sequence). The CDR3 bases are TGTGCCAGTAGTATATATGAGGGGGTCTCCTCTGGCTACACCTTC. Protein product: CASSIYEGVSSGYTF.

V usage is TRBV5-4 and J usage is TRBJ2-5; D remains ambiguous. Matching the DNA end better, TRBJ2-7 makes the J call doubtful. In germline, CDR1 is SGHNT, CDR2 YYREEE (reference sequence). The CDR3 is made up of 15 amino acids. Here the CDR3 DNA reads TGTGCCAGCAGCTTAGGGCTGTCGAGCTCCTACGAGCAGTACTTC. It codes for CASSLGLSSSYEQYF.

The V gene is TRBV21-1, the J gene TRBJ1-2; the table's D call of TRBD1 was not tested on the DNA. TRBV21-1 is classified as a pseudogene. The CDR3 contains 13 residues. CDR3 bases: TGTGCCAGCGGACAGATTCCCAACTATGGCTACACCTTC. It codes for CASGQIPNYGYTF.

CDR3 in amino acids: CASSLAKTAHGYTF. The CDR3 nucleotides are TGTGCCAGCAGCTTGGCCAAGACTGCGCATGGCTACACCTTC. The chain uses TRBV5-6 and TRBJ1-2; unclear D gene. In germline, CDR1 is SGHDT, CDR2 YYEEEE. This CDR3 has 14 amino acids. V was trimmed by 0 bases and J by 6 bases, leaving 12 bases between them.

The rearrangement uses TRBV4-1 and TRBJ2-3, with 7 bases aligning to TRBD2. V gave up 3 bases and J gave up 3 bases; unmatched junction bases: 12. Germline V gives CDR1 MGHRA, CDR2 YSYEKL. This CDR3 comprises 17 residues. This CDR3 reads CASSQDKWAGVTDTQYF. In nucleotides, the CDR3 is TGCGCCAGCAGCCAGGATAAGTGGGCGGGAGTGACAGATACGCAGTATTTT.

CDR3 in amino acids: CASSPLAGGPYEQYF. The CDR3 bases are TGTGCCAGCAGTCCACTAGCGGGAGGCCCCTACGAGCAGTACTTC. This chain links TRBV27 with TRBJ2-7, with 12 bases that match TRBD2. V gave up 5 bases and J gave up 2 bases; unmatched junction bases: 4. The CDR3 extends over 15 amino acids. Germline V gives CDR1 MNHEY, CDR2 SMNVEV (reference sequence).

This clone showed up just once. The chain is built from TRBV5-6 and TRBJ1-2; D unresolved. In germline, CDR1 is SGHDT, CDR2 YYEEEE. V was pared by 0 bases and J by 7 bases, with 16 bases between. CDR3 length equals 15 residues. CDR3 DNA: TGTGCCAGCAGCTTGGTCCAGTTAGGTCCGGGTGGCTACACCTTC. Translated, it gives CASSLVQLGPGGYTF. Together with reference TRBV5-6 and TRBJ1-2, the CDR3 gives the full variable domain: DAGVTQSPTHLIKTRGQQVTLRCSPKSGHDTVSWYQQALGQGPQFIFQYYEEEERQRGNFPDRFSGHQFPNYSSELNVNALLLGDSALYLCASSLVQLGPGGYTFGSGTRLTVV.